A selection of T cell receptor beta chains follows, all from one sample in a study of monozygotic twins with inflammatory bowel disease. Following a re-call of the 5' RACE reads, TCRdb has one entry per CDR3 protein and lacks DNA. The table for this sample gives some 160,000 distinct CDR3 sequences. Sequencing input: blood. Receptors were obtained from a human donor with ulcerative colitis or Crohn's disease, or a healthy co-twin of an affected twin (not recorded which). CDR3s include the opening cysteine and the closing phenylalanine or tryptophan.

V	J	CDR3
TRBV27	TRBJ1-5	CASTGPRGQPQHF
TRBV4-3	TRBJ1-6	CASSQEEGFYNSPLHF
TRBV10-3	TRBJ1-1	CAISGGTGGAFF
TRBV20-1	TRBJ1-2	CSARLRGSGYTF
TRBV12-3/TRBV12-4	TRBJ1-6	CASSWEVYNSPLHF
TRBV20-1	TRBJ1-2	CSARVDNYGYTF
TRBV7-2	TRBJ2-7	CASSLGIGVLPYEQYF
TRBV19	TRBJ1-2	CASSIGDVNYGYTF
TRBV7-2	TRBJ2-5	CASSLVFRTQYF
TRBV7-9	TRBJ1-2	CASSLLSQFYGYTF
TRBV20-1	TRBJ2-1	CSAGTSGVSSYNEQFF
TRBV6-1	TRBJ1-5	CASSPAGVGNQPQHF
TRBV5-5	TRBJ2-2	CASSLAQLGAGELFF
TRBV7-2	TRBJ1-2	CASSSRDRGDYGYTF